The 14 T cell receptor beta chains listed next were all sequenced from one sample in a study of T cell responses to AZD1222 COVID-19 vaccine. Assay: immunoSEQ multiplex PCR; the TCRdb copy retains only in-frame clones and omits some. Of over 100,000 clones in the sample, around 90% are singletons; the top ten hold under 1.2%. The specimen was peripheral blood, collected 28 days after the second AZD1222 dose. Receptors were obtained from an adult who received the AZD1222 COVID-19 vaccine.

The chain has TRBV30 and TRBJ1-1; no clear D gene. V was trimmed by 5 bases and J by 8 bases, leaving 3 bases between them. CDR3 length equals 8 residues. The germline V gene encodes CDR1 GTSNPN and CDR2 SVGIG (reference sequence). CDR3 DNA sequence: TGTGCCTGGGACGAAGCTTTCTTT. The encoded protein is CAWDEAFF.

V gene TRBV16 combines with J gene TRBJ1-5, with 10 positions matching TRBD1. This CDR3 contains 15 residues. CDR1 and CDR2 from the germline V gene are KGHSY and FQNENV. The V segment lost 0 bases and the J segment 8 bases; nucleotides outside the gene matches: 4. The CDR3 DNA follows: TGTGCCAGCAGCCAATCCGGGACAGGGGTTGAGCCCCAGCATTTT. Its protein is CASSQSGTGVEPQHF.

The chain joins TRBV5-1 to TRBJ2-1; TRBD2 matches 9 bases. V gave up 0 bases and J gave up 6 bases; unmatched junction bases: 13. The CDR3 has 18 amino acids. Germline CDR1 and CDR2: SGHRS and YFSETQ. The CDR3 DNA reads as TGCGCCAGCAGCTTGGCGCAGGGTCTTATTAGCGGGAGCAATGAGCAGTTCTTC. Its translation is CASSLAQGLISGSNEQFF.

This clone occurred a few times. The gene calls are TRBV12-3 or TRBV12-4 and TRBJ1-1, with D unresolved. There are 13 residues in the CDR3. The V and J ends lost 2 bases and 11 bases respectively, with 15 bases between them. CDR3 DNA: TGTGCCAGCAGTTTAATCGAGGGTATAACGGCTTTCTTT. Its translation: CASSLIEGITAFF.

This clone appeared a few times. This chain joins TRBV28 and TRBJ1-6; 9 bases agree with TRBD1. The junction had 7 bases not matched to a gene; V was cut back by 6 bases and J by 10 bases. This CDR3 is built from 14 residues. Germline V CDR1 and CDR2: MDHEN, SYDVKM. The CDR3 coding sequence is TGTGCCAGCAGCTGGACAGGGGATTGGTCACCCCTCCACTTT. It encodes CASSWTGDWSPLHF.

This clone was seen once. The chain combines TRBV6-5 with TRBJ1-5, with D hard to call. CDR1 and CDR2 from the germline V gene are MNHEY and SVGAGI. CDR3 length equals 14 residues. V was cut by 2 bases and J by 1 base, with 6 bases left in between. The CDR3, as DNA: TGTGCCAGCAGTTACCAGCGGAGCAATCAGCCCCAGCATTTT. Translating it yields CASSYQRSNQPQHF.

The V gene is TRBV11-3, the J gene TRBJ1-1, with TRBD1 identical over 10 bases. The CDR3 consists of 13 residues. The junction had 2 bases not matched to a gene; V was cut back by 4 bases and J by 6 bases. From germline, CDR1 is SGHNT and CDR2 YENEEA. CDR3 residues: CASSYGTGAEAFF. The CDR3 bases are TGTGCCAGCAGCTATGGGACAGGGGCTGAAGCTTTCTTT.

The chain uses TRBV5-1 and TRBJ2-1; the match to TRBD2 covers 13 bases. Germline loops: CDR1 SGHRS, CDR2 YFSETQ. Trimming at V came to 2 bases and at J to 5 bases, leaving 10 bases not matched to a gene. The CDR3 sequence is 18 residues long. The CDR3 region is CASSLRTSGSSPDNEQFF. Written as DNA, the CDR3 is TGCGCCAGCAGCTTAAGGACTAGCGGGAGTTCCCCCGACAATGAGCAGTTCTTC.

The CDR3 is CASTRQEKDYGYTF. As DNA, the CDR3 is TGTGCCAGCACTAGACAGGAAAAAGACTATGGCTACACCTTC. V gene TRBV2 combines with J gene TRBJ1-2, with D perhaps TRBD1 (6 bases). The V and J ends lost 7 bases and 3 bases respectively, with 15 bases between them. The length of the CDR3 is 14 residues. CDR1 and CDR2 (germline): SNHLY, FYNNEI.

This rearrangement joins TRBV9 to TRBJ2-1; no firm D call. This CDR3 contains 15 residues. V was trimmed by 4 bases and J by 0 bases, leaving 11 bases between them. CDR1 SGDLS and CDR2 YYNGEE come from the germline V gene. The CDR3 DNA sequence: TGTGCCAGCAGCCCTTATGGAGACTCCTACAATGAGCAGTTCTTC. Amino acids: CASSPYGDSYNEQFF.

The CDR3 coding sequence is TGTGCCAGTAGTTACAGGGTAGGGAACTATGGCTACACCTTC. This sequence encodes CASSYRVGNYGYTF. The V and J genes are TRBV19 and TRBJ1-2, with D possibly TRBD1 on 6 matching bases. The germline V gene encodes CDR1 LNHDA and CDR2 SQIVND (reference sequence). V lost 5 bases and J lost 2, with 12 bases in between. The CDR3 loop spans 14 amino acids.

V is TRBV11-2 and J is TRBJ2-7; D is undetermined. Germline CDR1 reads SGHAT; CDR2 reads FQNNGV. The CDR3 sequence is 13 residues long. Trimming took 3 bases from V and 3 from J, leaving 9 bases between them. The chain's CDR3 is CASSFLGGYEQYF. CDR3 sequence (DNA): TGTGCCAGCAGCTTCCTCGGTGGCTACGAGCAGTACTTC.

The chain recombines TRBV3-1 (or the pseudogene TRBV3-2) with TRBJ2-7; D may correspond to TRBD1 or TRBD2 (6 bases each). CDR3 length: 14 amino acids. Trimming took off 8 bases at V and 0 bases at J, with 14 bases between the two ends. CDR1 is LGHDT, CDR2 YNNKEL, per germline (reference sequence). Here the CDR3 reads CASSQGGVSYEQYF. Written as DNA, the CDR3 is TGTGCCAGCTCACAGGGCGGGGTCTCCTACGAGCAGTACTTC.

CDR3 coding DNA: TGTGCCACCAGCAGGGGTTCCAACTATGGCTACACCTTC. Translating gives CATSRGSNYGYTF. The chain is built from TRBV24-1 and TRBJ1-2; perhaps TRBD1 as D (6 bases). Germline-derived CDR1 and CDR2 are KGHDR and SFDVKD. The length of the CDR3 is 13 residues. V lost 7 bases, J lost 2 bases, and 10 bases lay in between.